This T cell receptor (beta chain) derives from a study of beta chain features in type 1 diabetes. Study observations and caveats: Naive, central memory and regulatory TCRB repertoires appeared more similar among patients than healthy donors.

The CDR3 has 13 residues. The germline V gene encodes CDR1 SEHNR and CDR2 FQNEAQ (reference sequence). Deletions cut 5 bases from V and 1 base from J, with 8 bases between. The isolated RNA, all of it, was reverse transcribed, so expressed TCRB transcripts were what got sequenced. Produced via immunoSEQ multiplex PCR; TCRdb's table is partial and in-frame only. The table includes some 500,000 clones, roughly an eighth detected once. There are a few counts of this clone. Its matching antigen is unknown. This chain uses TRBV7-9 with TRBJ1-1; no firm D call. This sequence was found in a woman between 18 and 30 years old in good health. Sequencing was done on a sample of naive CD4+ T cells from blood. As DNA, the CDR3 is TGTGCCAGCAGCCCAACCCAGAACACTGAAGCTTTCTTT. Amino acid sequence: CASSPTQNTEAFF.